Reported below is one T cell receptor (beta chain). Antigen unknown. The sample originates from a study of OX40 agonist ivuxolimab in advanced cancers. Study summary: The dose-escalation group included hepatocellular carcinoma, melanoma, renal cell carcinoma and head and neck cancer. Previous treatment with anti-PD-1, anti-PD-L1 or anti-CTLA-4 therapy was allowed; 40% had received some.

Patients with a history of autoimmune disease or on systemic immunosuppression were excluded. Repertoires were generated with immunoSEQ multiplex PCR, while TCRdb's copy carries only in-frame clones and drops some. Seen here are fewer than 45,000 clones, roughly 82% observed once, and the top ten hold about 2.1%. Findings and limits, study-wide: Some nonresponders additionally presented with little normalized T-cell clonal expansion.

Germline-derived CDR1 and CDR2 are SGHNT and YYREEE (reference sequence). The V end lost 5 bases, the J end lost 1 base, and 12 bases lay between the germline ends. CDR3 length: 14 residues. The chain recombines TRBV5-4 with TRBJ1-1; D is uncertain. The sequence derives from an adult with an advanced solid tumor such as melanoma, head and neck, liver or kidney cancer. Sample: CD4+ or CD8+ T cells sorted from blood, taken in a trial of the OX40 agonist ivuxolimab. CDR3 in DNA: TGTGCCAGCAGTCCGTCCGGGCGGAACACTGAAGCTTTCTTT. Encoded protein: CASSPSGRNTEAFF.